This T cell receptor beta chain was sequenced during a study of blood T cells in healthy people across ages. The V end was cut by 1 base, the J end by 6 bases, with 9 bases between. The CDR3 has 13 residues. CDR1 is SGHTA, CDR2 FQGNSA, per germline. About this clonotype itself: The target antigen is unknown.

For the second PCR, which ran for roughly 7 to 11 cycles, a sample-barcoded 5' primer and a J-beta primer mix were used. TCRdb itself ran the 5' RACE reads through MiXCR, one entry per CDR3 protein. The sample lists 500,000 to 600,000 distinct CDR3 sequences, approximately 25% occurring once. Study-level findings and limits: CMV status of donors was not determined, possibly confounding expanded clonotype changes. Naive T cell percentage strongly correlated with TCR beta diversity.

The authors drew about 9.5 milliliters of peripheral blood from each donor. Extracted total RNA amounted to at least 6 micrograms for each sample. Sample: blood. The J gene is TRBJ1-2, the V gene TRBV7-2; D is unclear. This receptor was obtained from a woman in her seventies in good health. CDR3 bases: TGTGCCAGCAGCTTAGTCAGGAACCATGGCTACACCTTC. This sequence encodes CASSLVRNHGYTF.